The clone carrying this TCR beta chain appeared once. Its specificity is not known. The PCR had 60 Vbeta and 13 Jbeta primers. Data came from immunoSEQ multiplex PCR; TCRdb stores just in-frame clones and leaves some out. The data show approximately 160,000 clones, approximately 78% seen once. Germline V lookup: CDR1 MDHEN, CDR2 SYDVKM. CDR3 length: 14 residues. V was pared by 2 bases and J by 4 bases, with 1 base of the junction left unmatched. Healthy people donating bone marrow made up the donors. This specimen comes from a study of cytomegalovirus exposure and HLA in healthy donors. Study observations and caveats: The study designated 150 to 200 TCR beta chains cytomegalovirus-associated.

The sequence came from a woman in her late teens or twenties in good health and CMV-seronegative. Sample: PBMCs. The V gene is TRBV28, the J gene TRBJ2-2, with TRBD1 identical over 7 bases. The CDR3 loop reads CASSLKGATGELFF. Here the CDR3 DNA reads TGTGCCAGCAGTTTAAAGGGGGCCACCGGGGAGCTGTTTTTT.